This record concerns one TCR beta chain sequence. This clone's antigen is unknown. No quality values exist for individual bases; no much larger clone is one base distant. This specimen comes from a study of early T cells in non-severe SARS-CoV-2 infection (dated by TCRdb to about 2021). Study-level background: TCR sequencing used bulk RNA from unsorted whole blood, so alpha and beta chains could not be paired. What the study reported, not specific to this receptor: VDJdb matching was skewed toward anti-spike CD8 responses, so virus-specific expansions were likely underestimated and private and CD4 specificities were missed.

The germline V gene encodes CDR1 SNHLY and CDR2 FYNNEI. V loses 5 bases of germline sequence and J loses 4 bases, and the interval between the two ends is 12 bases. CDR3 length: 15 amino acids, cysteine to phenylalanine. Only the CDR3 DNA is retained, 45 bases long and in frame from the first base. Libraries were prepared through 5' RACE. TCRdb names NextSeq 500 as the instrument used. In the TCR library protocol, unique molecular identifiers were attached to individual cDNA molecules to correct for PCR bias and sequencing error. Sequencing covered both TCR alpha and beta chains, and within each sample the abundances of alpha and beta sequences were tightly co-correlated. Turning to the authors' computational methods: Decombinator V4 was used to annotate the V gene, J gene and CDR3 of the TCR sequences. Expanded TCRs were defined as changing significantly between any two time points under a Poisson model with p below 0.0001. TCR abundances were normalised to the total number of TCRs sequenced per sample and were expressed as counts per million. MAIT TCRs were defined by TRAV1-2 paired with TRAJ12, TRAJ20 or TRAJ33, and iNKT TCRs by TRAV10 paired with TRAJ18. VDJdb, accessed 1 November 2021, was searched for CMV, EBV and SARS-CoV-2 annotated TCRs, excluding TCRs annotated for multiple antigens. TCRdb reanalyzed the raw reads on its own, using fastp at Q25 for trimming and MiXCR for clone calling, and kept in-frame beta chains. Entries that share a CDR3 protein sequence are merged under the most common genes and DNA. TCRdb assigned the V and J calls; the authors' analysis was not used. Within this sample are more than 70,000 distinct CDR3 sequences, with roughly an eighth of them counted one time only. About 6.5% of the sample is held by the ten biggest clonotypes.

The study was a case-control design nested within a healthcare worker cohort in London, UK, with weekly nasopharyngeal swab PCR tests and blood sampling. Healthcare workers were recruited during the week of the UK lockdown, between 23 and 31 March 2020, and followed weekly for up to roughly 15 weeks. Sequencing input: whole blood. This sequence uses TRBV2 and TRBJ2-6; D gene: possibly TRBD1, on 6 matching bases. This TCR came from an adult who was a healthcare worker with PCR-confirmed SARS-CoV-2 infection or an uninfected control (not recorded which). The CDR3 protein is CASSLTGMGANVLTF. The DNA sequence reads TGTGCCAGCAGTCTCACAGGGATGGGGGCCAACGTCCTGACTTTC.